A selection of T cell receptor beta chains follows, all from one sample in a study of identical twins. TCRdb re-derived calls from the 5' RACE reads in MiXCR, one entry per CDR3 protein. The sample carries around 340,000 distinct CDR3 sequences, roughly 12% recorded once. Separately, the same data were catalogued under a study of yellow fever vaccine responses in identical twins.

Sequencing was carried out using CD8+ T cells sorted from blood. The source of these receptors is a woman in her late teens or twenties in good health. The CDR3 runs from the conserved cysteine through the conserved F or W. Fields, in order: CDR3 DNA, CDR3 protein, clone size, D gene, J gene, V gene. The D gene is left open where the match is weak. Size is omitted from some rows. Given values are once, few, many or a class for expanded clones.

DNA: TGTGCCAGCAGTTTATCAGTTGTTGGGTCCTACAATGAGCAGTTCTTC
CDR3: CASSLSVVGSYNEQFF
size: NA
D: NA
J: TRBJ2-1
V: TRBV27

DNA: TGTGCCAGCAGCGTCTTAGCGGGAGTCACAGATACGCAGTATTTT
CDR3: CASSVLAGVTDTQYF
size: many
D: TRBD2
J: TRBJ2-3
V: TRBV9

DNA: TGTGCCAGCAGCCCAGCAGGTGTTGTCCGGGAGACCCAGTACTTC
CDR3: CASSPAGVVRETQYF
size: few
D: NA
J: TRBJ2-5
V: TRBV14

DNA: TGTGCCAGCAATCCGCTCGGGACGGAAGAGACCCAGTACTTC
CDR3: CASNPLGTEETQYF
size: few
D: NA
J: TRBJ2-5
V: TRBV12-3/TRBV12-4

DNA: TGTGCCAGCAGTCCACCGGGACAGGGTAGTTTAGAGACCCAGTACTTC
CDR3: CASSPPGQGSLETQYF
size: few
D: TRBD1
J: TRBJ2-5
V: TRBV28

DNA: TGTGCCACCAGTGATTTGAGAGTCAACACCGGGGAGCTGTTTTTT
CDR3: CATSDLRVNTGELFF
size: many
D: NA
J: TRBJ2-2
V: TRBV24-1

DNA: TGTGCCACCAGTGACCCTCAGGGAGGGGAGACCCAGTACTTC
CDR3: CATSDPQGGETQYF
size: few
D: TRBD2
J: TRBJ2-5
V: TRBV24-1

DNA: TGTGCCAGCAGTTTAACTACTAGCCACACAGATACGCAGTATTTT
CDR3: CASSLTTSHTDTQYF
size: few
D: NA
J: TRBJ2-3
V: TRBV12-3/TRBV12-4

DNA: TGTGCCAGCAGCCCGTTAGCGGGGAGTAGAACAGATACGCAGTATTTT
CDR3: CASSPLAGSRTDTQYF
size: few
D: TRBD2
J: TRBJ2-3
V: TRBV6-1

DNA: TGCGCCAGCAGCCAAGTTTGGCTGTCAGAAGATACGCAGTATTTT
CDR3: CASSQVWLSEDTQYF
size: NA
D: NA
J: TRBJ2-3
V: TRBV4-1

DNA: TGCAGTGCAGTAACTAGCGGAGACTACTACGAGCAGTACTTC
CDR3: CSAVTSGDYYEQYF
size: once
D: TRBD2
J: TRBJ2-7
V: TRBV20-1

DNA: TGTGCCAGCAAACACCAACCGGGTAGACACAATGAGCAGTTCTTC
CDR3: CASKHQPGRHNEQFF
size: NA
D: NA
J: TRBJ2-1
V: TRBV6-1

DNA: TGTGCCAGCAGTGTCGCGTCGGGGAATCAGCCCCAGCATTTT
CDR3: CASSVASGNQPQHF
size: few
D: NA
J: TRBJ1-5
V: TRBV6-1

DNA: TGCAGCGCCGAGTGCAGGGGGCACAATGAGCAGTTCTTC
CDR3: CSAECRGHNEQFF
size: NA
D: TRBD1
J: TRBJ2-1
V: TRBV29-1

DNA: TGTGCCAGCAGCTTAGTACAGGGGATTGGGAATGAGCAGTTCTTC
CDR3: CASSLVQGIGNEQFF
size: few
D: TRBD1
J: TRBJ2-1
V: TRBV7-9

DNA: TGTGCCAGCAGTGAACCCGGGACAGGGTTTGACGAGCAGTACTTC
CDR3: CASSEPGTGFDEQYF
size: many
D: TRBD1
J: TRBJ2-7
V: TRBV25-1

DNA: TGTGCCACCAGTGATCGGACAGGCCATGGCACAGATACGCAGTATTTT
CDR3: CATSDRTGHGTDTQYF
size: few
D: TRBD1
J: TRBJ2-3
V: TRBV24-1

DNA: TGTGCCAGCAGCCCACGGGGCTACAATGAGCAGTTCTTC
CDR3: CASSPRGYNEQFF
size: many
D: NA
J: TRBJ2-1
V: TRBV7-2

DNA: TGCAGTGCAATAGAGGTTAGGCCGGAGCAGTACTTC
CDR3: CSAIEVRPEQYF
size: NA
D: NA
J: TRBJ2-7
V: TRBV20-1

DNA: TGCGCCAGCAGCCGCCGAGCGGGGCAAAATACAGATACGCAGTATTTT
CDR3: CASSRRAGQNTDTQYF
size: few
D: TRBD2
J: TRBJ2-3
V: TRBV4-1

DNA: TGTGCCAGCAGCTTATCGGTCGGGGGCAGCACAGATACGCAGTATTTT
CDR3: CASSLSVGGSTDTQYF
size: once
D: NA
J: TRBJ2-3
V: TRBV7-6

DNA: TGTGCCAGCAGCTTAGGGGGCTACCCCTATGGCTACACCTTC
CDR3: CASSLGGYPYGYTF
size: few
D: NA
J: TRBJ1-2
V: TRBV7-9

DNA: TGTGCCAGCCTACCGGGAGGTTACAATGAGCAGTTCTTC
CDR3: CASLPGGYNEQFF
size: NA
D: TRBD2
J: TRBJ2-1
V: TRBV7-9

DNA: TGTGCCAGCAGCCAAGTGAGACAGTACACCGGGGAGCTGTTTTTT
CDR3: CASSQVRQYTGELFF
size: few
D: NA
J: TRBJ2-2
V: TRBV14

DNA: TGTGCCAGCAGCCAAGACTTACTGTGGTGCCGTAACTCCTACAATGAGCAGTTCTTC
CDR3: CASSQDLLWCRNSYNEQFF
size: NA
D: NA
J: TRBJ2-1
V: TRBV4-2

DNA: TGTGCCAGCAGTTTACTAGCGGGGGGGCCTAGCTATGAGCAGTTCTTC
CDR3: CASSLLAGGPSYEQFF
size: few
D: TRBD2
J: TRBJ2-1
V: TRBV12-3/TRBV12-4

DNA: TGTGCCAGCAGCTTAGGGCTCCGTGTGACAGGGGGGGAGGAGACCCAGTACTTC
CDR3: CASSLGLRVTGGEETQYF
size: few
D: TRBD1
J: TRBJ2-5
V: TRBV7-8

DNA: TGTGCCATCAGCGCAGAATGGGACCTAGATACGCAGTATTTT
CDR3: CAISAEWDLDTQYF
size: NA
D: NA
J: TRBJ2-3
V: TRBV10-3

DNA: TGCAGTGCTCGGGGACTAGAGCTCGTCGATGAGCAGTTCTTC
CDR3: CSARGLELVDEQFF
size: NA
D: TRBD2
J: TRBJ2-1
V: TRBV20-1

DNA: TGTGCCAGCAGTAGCCAGGGACAGGGGGGGGTAGGACTAGCGGATCCGGAGACCCAGTACTTC
CDR3: CASSSQGQGGVGLADPETQYF
size: NA
D: NA
J: TRBJ2-5
V: TRBV6-2/TRBV6-3

DNA: TGTGCCACCAGTGACGCCGGCGAGGGGATTAATGAAAAACTGTTTTTT
CDR3: CATSDAGEGINEKLFF
size: few
D: NA
J: TRBJ1-4
V: TRBV24-1

DNA: TGTGCCAGCTTTGACAGGGGCCGTCTTTCCCAAGAGACCCAGTACTTC
CDR3: CASFDRGRLSQETQYF
size: NA
D: TRBD1
J: TRBJ2-5
V: TRBV2

DNA: TGTGCCAGCACCCAAGGGTGGGCAGATACGCAGTATTTT
CDR3: CASTQGWADTQYF
size: many
D: NA
J: TRBJ2-3
V: TRBV12-3/TRBV12-4

DNA: TGCGCCAGCAGCCAACGTTTCAGCTCCTACAATGAGCAGTTCTTC
CDR3: CASSQRFSSYNEQFF
size: NA
D: NA
J: TRBJ2-1
V: TRBV4-1

DNA: TGTGCCAGCAGCGCATGGGACTCCCACTACGAGCAGTACTTC
CDR3: CASSAWDSHYEQYF
size: few
D: NA
J: TRBJ2-7
V: TRBV9

DNA: TGTGCCAGCAGCCCGCAATCCAGGGCCCCCCCCAATGAGCAGTTCTTC
CDR3: CASSPQSRAPPNEQFF
size: NA
D: NA
J: TRBJ2-1
V: TRBV11-2

DNA: TGTGCCAGCAGCTTAGAGGTGCTAGCGGGTGAAGAGACCCAGTACTTC
CDR3: CASSLEVLAGEETQYF
size: NA
D: TRBD2
J: TRBJ2-5
V: TRBV7-9

DNA: TGTGCCAGCAGTGACAGGCCGGGGAATTCACCCCTCCACTTT
CDR3: CASSDRPGNSPLHF
size: NA
D: NA
J: TRBJ1-6
V: TRBV2

DNA: TGTGCCAGCAGCGCCCGACAGGGGGTGTCAGATACGCAGTATTTT
CDR3: CASSARQGVSDTQYF
size: NA
D: TRBD1
J: TRBJ2-3
V: TRBV7-8

DNA: TGTGCCAGCAGCCAAGATACAGGGGGCCTCTATGGCTACACCTTC
CDR3: CASSQDTGGLYGYTF
size: NA
D: TRBD1
J: TRBJ1-2
V: TRBV3-1

DNA: TGTGCCACCGGGTCAGATACGCAGTATTTT
CDR3: CATGSDTQYF
size: NA
D: NA
J: TRBJ2-3
V: TRBV15

DNA: TGTGCCAGCAGTTTAGGCATTAGCGGGGGGGCACAGTTCTTC
CDR3: CASSLGISGGAQFF
size: NA
D: TRBD2
J: TRBJ2-1
V: TRBV28

DNA: TGTGCCAGCAGCCCCCGGGACAGGGTCTACGAGCAGTACTTC
CDR3: CASSPRDRVYEQYF
size: few
D: TRBD1
J: TRBJ2-7
V: TRBV7-8